This T cell receptor beta chain was captured in a study of neurological immune-mediated disorders. This clonotype was counted at least ten times. The target antigen is unknown. The cDNA was produced through 5'RACE with 10-nucleotide random UMIs. TCRdb reprocessed the 5' RACE reads with MiXCR, giving one entry per CDR3 protein. The repertoire has over 60,000 distinct CDR3 sequences, under 5.5% of them found once; the top ten carry 2.2%. The unsorted libraries were generated from a total of 2 million PBMCs, which had been stored in RNAlater at -80 C. Germline V gene lookup returns CDR1 SGHVS and CDR2 FNYEAQ. The V and J ends lost 4 bases and 5 bases, in that order; junction bases with no gene match: 14. This CDR3 is 18 amino acids long. Study results and limitations: CDR3 amino acid sequences found in expanded clones were never shared across subjects, suggesting private repertoires in all groups. Multiple sclerosis, the disease with the least TCR clonal expansion, fell below healthy controls, whereas HTLV-1-associated myelopathy showed the most.

The sequence was obtained from a woman aged 70-85 years with multiple sclerosis. The V call is TRBV7-6, the J call TRBJ2-5; 12 bases align to TRBD2. Sequenced: PBMCs. The CDR3 nucleotides read TGTGCCAGCAGCTCCGCTAGCGGGAGGGCCCTCTTAAAGGAGACCCAGTACTTC. Protein sequence: CASSSASGRALLKETQYF.